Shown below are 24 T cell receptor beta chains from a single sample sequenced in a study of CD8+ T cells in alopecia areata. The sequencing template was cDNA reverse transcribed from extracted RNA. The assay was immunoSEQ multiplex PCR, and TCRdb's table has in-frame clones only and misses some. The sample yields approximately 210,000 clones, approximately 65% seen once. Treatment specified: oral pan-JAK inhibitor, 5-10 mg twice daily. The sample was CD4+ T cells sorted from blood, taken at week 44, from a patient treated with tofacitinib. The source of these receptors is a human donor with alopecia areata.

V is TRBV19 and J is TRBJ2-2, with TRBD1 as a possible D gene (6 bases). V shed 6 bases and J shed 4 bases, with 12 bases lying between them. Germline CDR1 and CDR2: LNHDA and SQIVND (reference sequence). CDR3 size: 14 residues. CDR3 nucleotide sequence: TGTGCCAGTAGGACTCAGGGGCCCACCGGGGAGCTGTTTTTT. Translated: CASRTQGPTGELFF.

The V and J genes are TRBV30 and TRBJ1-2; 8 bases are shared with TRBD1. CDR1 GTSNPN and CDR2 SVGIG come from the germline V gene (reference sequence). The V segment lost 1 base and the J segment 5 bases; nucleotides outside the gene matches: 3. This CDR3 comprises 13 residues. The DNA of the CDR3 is TGTGCCTGGAGTGGACGACAGGGGTATGGCTACACCTTC. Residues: CAWSGRQGYGYTF. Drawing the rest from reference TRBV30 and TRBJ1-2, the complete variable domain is SQTIHQWPATLVQPVGSPLSLECTVEGTSNPNLYWYRQAAGRGLQLLFYSVGIGQISSEVPQNLSASRPQDRQFILSSKKLLLSDSGFYLCAWSGRQGYGYTFGSGTRLTVV.

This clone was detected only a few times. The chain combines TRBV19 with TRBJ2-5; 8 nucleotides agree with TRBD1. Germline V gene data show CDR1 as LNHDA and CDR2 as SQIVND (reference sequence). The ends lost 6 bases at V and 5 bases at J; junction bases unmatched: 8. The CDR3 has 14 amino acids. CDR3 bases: TGTGCCAGTAGCGAAAACAGGGGGGCCGAGACCCAGTACTTC. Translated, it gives CASSENRGAETQYF.

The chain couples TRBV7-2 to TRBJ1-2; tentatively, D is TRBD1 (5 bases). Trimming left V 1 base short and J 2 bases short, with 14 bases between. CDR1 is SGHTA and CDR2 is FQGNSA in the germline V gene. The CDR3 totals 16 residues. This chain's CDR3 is CASSLVGGGLNYGYTF. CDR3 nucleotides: TGTGCCAGCAGCTTAGTAGGCGGGGGACTAAACTATGGCTACACCTTC.

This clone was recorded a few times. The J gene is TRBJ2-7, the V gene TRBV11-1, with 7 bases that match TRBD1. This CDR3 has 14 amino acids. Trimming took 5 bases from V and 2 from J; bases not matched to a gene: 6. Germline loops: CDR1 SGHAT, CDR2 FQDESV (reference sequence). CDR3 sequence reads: CASSTRQGPYEQYF. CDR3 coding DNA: TGTGCCAGCAGCACGCGACAGGGTCCCTACGAGCAGTACTTC.

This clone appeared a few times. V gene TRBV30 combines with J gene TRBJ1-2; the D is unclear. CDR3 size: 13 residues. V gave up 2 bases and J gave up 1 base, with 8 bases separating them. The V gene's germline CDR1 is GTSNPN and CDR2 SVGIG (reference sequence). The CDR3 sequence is CAWSTQSNYGYTF. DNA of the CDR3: TGTGCCTGGAGTACACAGAGTAACTATGGCTACACCTTC.

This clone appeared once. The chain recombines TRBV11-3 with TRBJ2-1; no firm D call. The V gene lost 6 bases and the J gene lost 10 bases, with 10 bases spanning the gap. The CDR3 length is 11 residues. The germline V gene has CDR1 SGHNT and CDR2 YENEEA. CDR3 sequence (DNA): TGTGCCAGCAGTTCTAGACAAGAGCAGTTCTTC. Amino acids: CASSSRQEQFF. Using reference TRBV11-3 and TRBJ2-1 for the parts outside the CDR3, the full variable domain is EAGVVQSPRYKIIEKKQPVAFWCNPISGHNTLYWYLQNLGQGPELLIRYENEEAVDDSQLPKDRFSAERLKGVDSTLKIQPAELGDSAVYLCASSSRQEQFFGPGTRLTVL.

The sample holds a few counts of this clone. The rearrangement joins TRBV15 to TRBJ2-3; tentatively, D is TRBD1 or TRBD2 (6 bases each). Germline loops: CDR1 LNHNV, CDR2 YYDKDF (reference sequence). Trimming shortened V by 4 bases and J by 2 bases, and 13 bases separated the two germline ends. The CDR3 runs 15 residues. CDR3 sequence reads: CATSTRGGPTDTQYF. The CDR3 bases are TGTGCCACCAGCACCAGGGGAGGCCCCACAGATACGCAGTATTTT.

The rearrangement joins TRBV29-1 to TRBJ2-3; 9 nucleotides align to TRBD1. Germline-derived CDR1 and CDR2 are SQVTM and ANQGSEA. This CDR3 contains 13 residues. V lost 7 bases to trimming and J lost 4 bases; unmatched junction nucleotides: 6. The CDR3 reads CSARTGVSDTQYF. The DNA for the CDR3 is TGCAGCGCCCGGACAGGGGTTTCAGATACGCAGTATTTT.

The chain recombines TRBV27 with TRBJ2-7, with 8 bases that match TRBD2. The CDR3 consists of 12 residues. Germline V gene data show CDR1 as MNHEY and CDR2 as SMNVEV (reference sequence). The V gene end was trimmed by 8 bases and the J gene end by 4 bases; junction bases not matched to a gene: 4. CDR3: CASGGGIYEQYF. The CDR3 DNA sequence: TGTGCCAGCGGCGGGGGGATTTACGAGCAGTACTTC.

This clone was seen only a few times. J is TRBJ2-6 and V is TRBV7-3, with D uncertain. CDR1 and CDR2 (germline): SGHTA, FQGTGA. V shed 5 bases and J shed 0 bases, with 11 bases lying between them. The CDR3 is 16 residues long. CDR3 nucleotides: TGTGCCAGCAGCCCGAGAGACGGCTCTGGGGCCAACGTCCTGACTTTC. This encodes CASSPRDGSGANVLTF.

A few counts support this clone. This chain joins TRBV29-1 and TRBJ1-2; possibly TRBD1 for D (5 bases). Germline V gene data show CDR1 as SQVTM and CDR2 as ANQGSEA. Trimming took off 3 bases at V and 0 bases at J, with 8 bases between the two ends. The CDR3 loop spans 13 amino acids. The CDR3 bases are TGCAGCGTTGATCTACAGGCTAACTATGGCTACACCTTC. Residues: CSVDLQANYGYTF.

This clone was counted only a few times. CDR3 in DNA: TGCGCCAGCAGCGGTAGAGGACAGCCCTTCGAGCAGTACTTC. Its protein product is CASSGRGQPFEQYF. The genes are TRBV5-1 and TRBJ2-7, with a tentative D call TRBD1 (6 bases). CDR3 length equals 14 residues. V was cut by 4 bases and J by 6 bases, with 17 bases left in between. Looked up from germline, CDR1 is SGHRS and CDR2 is YFSETQ.

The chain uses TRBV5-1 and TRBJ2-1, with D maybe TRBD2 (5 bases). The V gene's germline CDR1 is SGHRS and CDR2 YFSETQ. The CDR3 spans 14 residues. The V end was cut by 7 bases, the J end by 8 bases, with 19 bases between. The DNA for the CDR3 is TGCGCCAGCGGAGGATTTGAGCAAGGAGATGAGCAGTTCTTC. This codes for CASGGFEQGDEQFF.

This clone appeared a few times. The CDR3 nucleotides are TGTGCCAGCAGTGAAAACACCTGGAGCACCGGGGAGCTGTTTTTT. Amino acid sequence: CASSENTWSTGELFF. The V call is TRBV2, the J call TRBJ2-2; D ambiguous. CDR3 size: 15 residues. Trimming pared 2 bases from V and 4 bases from J, leaving 11 bases between. Germline V gene data show CDR1 as SNHLY and CDR2 as FYNNEI.

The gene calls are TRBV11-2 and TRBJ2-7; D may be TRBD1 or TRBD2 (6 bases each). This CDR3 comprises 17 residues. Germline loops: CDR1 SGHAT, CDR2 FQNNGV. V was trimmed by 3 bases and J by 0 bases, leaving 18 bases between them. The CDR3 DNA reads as TGTGCCAGCAGCTTCGCGGTGGGGGGCACCAGCTCCTACGAGCAGTACTTC. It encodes CASSFAVGGTSSYEQYF.

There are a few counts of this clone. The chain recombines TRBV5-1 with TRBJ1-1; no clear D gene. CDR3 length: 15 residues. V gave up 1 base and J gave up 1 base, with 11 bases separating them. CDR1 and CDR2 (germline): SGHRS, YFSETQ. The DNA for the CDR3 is TGCGCCAGCAGCTTGCGAGGTGCAGCGAACACTGAAGCTTTCTTT. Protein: CASSLRGAANTEAFF.

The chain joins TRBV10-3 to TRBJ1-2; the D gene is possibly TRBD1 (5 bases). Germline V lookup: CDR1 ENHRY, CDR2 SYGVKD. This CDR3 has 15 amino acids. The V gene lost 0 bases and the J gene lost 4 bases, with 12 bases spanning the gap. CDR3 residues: CAISESTGLAYGYTF. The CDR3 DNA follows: TGTGCCATCAGTGAGTCGACGGGGCTGGCCTATGGCTACACCTTC.

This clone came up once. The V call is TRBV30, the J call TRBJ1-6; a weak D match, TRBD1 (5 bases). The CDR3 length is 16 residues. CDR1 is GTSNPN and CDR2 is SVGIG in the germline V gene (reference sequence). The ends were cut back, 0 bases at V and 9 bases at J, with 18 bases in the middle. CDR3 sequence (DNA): TGTGCCTGGAGTGTACGACGTGGGGGTGTCGGTTCACCCCTCCACTTT. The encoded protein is CAWSVRRGGVGSPLHF.

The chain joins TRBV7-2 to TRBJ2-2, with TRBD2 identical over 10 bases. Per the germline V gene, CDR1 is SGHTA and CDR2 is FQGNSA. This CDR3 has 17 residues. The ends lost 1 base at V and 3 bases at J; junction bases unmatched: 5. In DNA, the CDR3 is TGTGCCAGCAGCTTAGGAGGAGCGGGGGGGCACACCGGGGAGCTGTTTTTT. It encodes CASSLGGAGGHTGELFF.

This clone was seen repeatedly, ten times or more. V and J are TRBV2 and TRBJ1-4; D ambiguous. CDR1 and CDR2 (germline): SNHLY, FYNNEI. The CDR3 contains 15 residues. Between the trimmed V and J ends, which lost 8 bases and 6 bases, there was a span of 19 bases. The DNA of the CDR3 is TGTGCCAGCCGCAGAACGGCGATGGTGGATGAAAAACTGTTTTTT. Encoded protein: CASRRTAMVDEKLFF.

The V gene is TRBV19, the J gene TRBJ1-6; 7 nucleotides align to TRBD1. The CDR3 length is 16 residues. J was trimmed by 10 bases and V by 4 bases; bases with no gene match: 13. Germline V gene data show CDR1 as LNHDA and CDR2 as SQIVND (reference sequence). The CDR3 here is CASSTGGRTRGSPLHF. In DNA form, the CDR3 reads TGTGCCAGTAGTACAGGGGGACGTACTCGCGGGTCACCCCTCCACTTT.

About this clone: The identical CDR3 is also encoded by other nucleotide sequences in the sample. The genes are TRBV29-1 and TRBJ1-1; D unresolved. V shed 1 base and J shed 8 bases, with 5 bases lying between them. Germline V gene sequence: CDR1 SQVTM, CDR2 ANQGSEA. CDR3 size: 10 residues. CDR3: CSVEAREAFF. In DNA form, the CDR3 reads TGCAGCGTTGAAGCCAGGGAAGCTTTCTTT. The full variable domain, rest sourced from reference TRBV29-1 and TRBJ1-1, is SAVISQKPSRDICQRGTSLTIQCQVDSQVTMMFWYRQQPGQSLTLIATANQGSEATYESGFVIDKFPISRPNLTFSTLTVSNMSPEDSSIYLCSVEAREAFFGQGTRLTVV.

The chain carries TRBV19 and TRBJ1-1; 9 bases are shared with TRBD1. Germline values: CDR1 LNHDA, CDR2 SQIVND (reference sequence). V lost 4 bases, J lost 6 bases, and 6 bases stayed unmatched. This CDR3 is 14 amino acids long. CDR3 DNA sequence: TGTGCCAGTAGTAAGGACAGGGGAATCTCTGAAGCTTTCTTT. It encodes CASSKDRGISEAFF. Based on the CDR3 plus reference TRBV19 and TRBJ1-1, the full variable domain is DGGITQSPKYLFRKEGQNVTLSCEQNLNHDAMYWYRQDPGQGLRLIYYSQIVNDFQKGDIAEGYSVSREKKESFPLTVTSAQKNPTAFYLCASSKDRGISEAFFGQGTRLTVV.